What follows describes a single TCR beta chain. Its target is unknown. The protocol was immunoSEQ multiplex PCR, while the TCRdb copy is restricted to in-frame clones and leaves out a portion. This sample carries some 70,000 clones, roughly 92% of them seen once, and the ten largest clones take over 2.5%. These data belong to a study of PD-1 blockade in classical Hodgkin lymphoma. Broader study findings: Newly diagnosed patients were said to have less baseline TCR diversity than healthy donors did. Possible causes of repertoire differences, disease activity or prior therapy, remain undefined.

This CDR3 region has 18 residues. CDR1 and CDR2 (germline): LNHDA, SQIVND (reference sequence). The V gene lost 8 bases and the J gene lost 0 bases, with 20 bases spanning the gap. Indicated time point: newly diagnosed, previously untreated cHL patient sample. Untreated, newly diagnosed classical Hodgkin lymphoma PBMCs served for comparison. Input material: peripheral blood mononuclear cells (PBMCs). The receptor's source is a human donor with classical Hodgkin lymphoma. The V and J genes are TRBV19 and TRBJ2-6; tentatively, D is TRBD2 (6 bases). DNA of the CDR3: TGTGCCAGTGGGGGGACCGGCATAGGCAACTCTGGGGCCAACGTCCTGACTTTC. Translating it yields CASGGTGIGNSGANVLTF.